This is a list of T cell receptor beta chains from one sample in a study of shared clonotypes between healthy human individuals. Data came from immunoSEQ multiplex PCR; TCRdb stores just in-frame clones and leaves some out. The sample shows about 680,000 clones, about 91% of them seen only once. Sequencing was carried out using naive CD8+ T cells sorted from blood. Source of these receptors: a young man in good health. Each CDR3 is given with its conserved first and last residue. The D gene is left open where the match is weak. Where a row states a size, it is once, few, many or the class of an expanded clone; other rows omit it.

j_gene: TRBJ1-1
v_gene: TRBV2
d_gene: -
abundance: -
CDR3aa: CAIVGGDWNTEAFF
CDR3nt: TGTGCCATCGTGGGAGGGGACTGGAACACTGAAGCTTTCTTT

j_gene: TRBJ2-2
v_gene: TRBV7-9
d_gene: -
abundance: -
CDR3aa: CASSLNPSGVGELFF
CDR3nt: TGTGCCAGCAGCTTAAACCCCAGTGGGGTCGGGGAGCTGTTTTTT

j_gene: TRBJ1-2
v_gene: TRBV25-1
d_gene: -
abundance: -
CDR3aa: CASSEYDLNYGYTF
CDR3nt: TGTGCCAGCAGTGAATACGATTTAAACTATGGCTACACCTTC

j_gene: TRBJ2-4
v_gene: TRBV7-2
d_gene: -
abundance: -
CDR3aa: CASSSPGARNIQYF
CDR3nt: TGTGCCAGCAGCTCTCCGGGGGCTAGGAACATTCAGTACTTC

j_gene: TRBJ2-2
v_gene: TRBV28
d_gene: TRBD2
abundance: -
CDR3aa: CASSLFQGGTGELFF
CDR3nt: TGTGCCAGCAGTCTTTTTCAGGGAGGGACCGGGGAGCTGTTTTTT

j_gene: TRBJ1-5
v_gene: TRBV10-3
d_gene: TRBD1
abundance: -
CDR3aa: CAIRGDSGDQPQHF
CDR3nt: TGTGCCATCAGGGGGGACAGTGGCGACCAGCCCCAGCATTTT

j_gene: TRBJ2-1
v_gene: TRBV18
d_gene: TRBD2
abundance: -
CDR3aa: CASSSGLAGFNEQFF
CDR3nt: TGTGCCAGCTCATCGGGACTAGCGGGATTCAATGAGCAGTTCTTC

j_gene: TRBJ2-7
v_gene: TRBV11-2
d_gene: -
abundance: -
CDR3aa: CASSRSELLSYEQYF
CDR3nt: TGTGCCAGCAGCCGTAGCGAATTGCTCTCCTACGAGCAGTACTTC

j_gene: TRBJ1-5
v_gene: TRBV4-1
d_gene: -
abundance: -
CDR3aa: CASSPQGGNQPQHF
CDR3nt: TGCGCCAGCAGCCCGCAGGGAGGCAATCAGCCCCAGCATTTT

j_gene: TRBJ2-1
v_gene: TRBV2
d_gene: -
abundance: -
CDR3aa: CAIIQGKSSYNEQFF
CDR3nt: TGTGCCATCATACAGGGAAAAAGCTCCTACAATGAGCAGTTCTTC

j_gene: TRBJ2-7
v_gene: TRBV14
d_gene: TRBD2
abundance: once
CDR3aa: CASSPLTSGRIDEQYF
CDR3nt: TGTGCCAGCAGTCCATTGACTAGCGGGAGAATTGACGAGCAGTACTTC

j_gene: TRBJ2-7
v_gene: TRBV7-9
d_gene: TRBD1
abundance: -
CDR3aa: CASSSDRVGYEQYF
CDR3nt: TGTGCCAGCAGCTCGGACAGGGTGGGTTACGAGCAGTACTTC

j_gene: TRBJ2-7
v_gene: TRBV2
d_gene: -
abundance: -
CDR3aa: CASLSATLEQYF
CDR3nt: TGTGCCAGCTTATCCGCGACGCTCGAGCAGTACTTC

j_gene: TRBJ2-7
v_gene: TRBV5-1
d_gene: -
abundance: -
CDR3aa: CASSLETLVDYEQYF
CDR3nt: TGCGCCAGCAGCTTGGAAACTCTGGTGGACTACGAGCAGTACTTC

j_gene: TRBJ2-3
v_gene: TRBV7-8
d_gene: -
abundance: -
CDR3aa: CAGAVVPTDTQYF
CDR3nt: TGTGCCGGGGCCGTGGTCCCGACAGATACGCAGTATTTT

j_gene: TRBJ2-6
v_gene: TRBV27
d_gene: TRBD1
abundance: -
CDR3aa: CASSPPRGRSSSPAGANVLTF
CDR3nt: TGTGCCAGCAGCCCCCCCAGGGGGCGCTCTTCAAGTCCGGCTGGGGCCAACGTCCTGACTTTC

j_gene: TRBJ1-1
v_gene: TRBV9
d_gene: -
abundance: -
CDR3aa: CASSVDGGTTEAFF
CDR3nt: TGTGCCAGCAGCGTAGATGGGGGGACCACTGAAGCTTTCTTT

j_gene: TRBJ2-1
v_gene: TRBV19
d_gene: -
abundance: -
CDR3aa: CASSSLSGTFDEQFF
CDR3nt: TGTGCCAGTAGCAGTCTAAGCGGGACATTCGATGAGCAGTTCTTC

j_gene: TRBJ2-1
v_gene: TRBV4-3
d_gene: -
abundance: once
CDR3aa: CASSQDYIVTVEGLISYNEQFF
CDR3nt: TGCGCCAGCAGCCAAGATTACATCGTGACTGTCGAGGGCCTTATCTCCTACAATGAGCAGTTCTTC

j_gene: TRBJ1-2
v_gene: TRBV5-6
d_gene: -
abundance: -
CDR3aa: CASSLDRGYTF
CDR3nt: TGTGCCAGCAGCTTGGATCGTGGCTACACCTTC

j_gene: TRBJ2-7
v_gene: TRBV28
d_gene: -
abundance: -
CDR3aa: CASKPRTDSYEQYF
CDR3nt: TGTGCCAGCAAGCCAAGGACAGACTCCTACGAGCAGTACTTC

j_gene: TRBJ2-5
v_gene: TRBV29-1
d_gene: TRBD2
abundance: -
CDR3aa: CSVEVAGEELETQYF
CDR3nt: TGCAGCGTTGAAGTAGCGGGAGAGGAGTTGGAGACCCAGTACTTC

j_gene: TRBJ1-3
v_gene: TRBV10-2
d_gene: -
abundance: -
CDR3aa: CASSDRAGNTIYF
CDR3nt: TGCGCCAGCAGTGACAGGGCTGGAAACACCATATATTTT

j_gene: TRBJ2-7
v_gene: TRBV13
d_gene: TRBD1
abundance: once
CDR3aa: CASSATGAGIYEQYF
CDR3nt: TGTGCCAGCAGCGCGACAGGGGCAGGGATCTACGAGCAGTACTTC